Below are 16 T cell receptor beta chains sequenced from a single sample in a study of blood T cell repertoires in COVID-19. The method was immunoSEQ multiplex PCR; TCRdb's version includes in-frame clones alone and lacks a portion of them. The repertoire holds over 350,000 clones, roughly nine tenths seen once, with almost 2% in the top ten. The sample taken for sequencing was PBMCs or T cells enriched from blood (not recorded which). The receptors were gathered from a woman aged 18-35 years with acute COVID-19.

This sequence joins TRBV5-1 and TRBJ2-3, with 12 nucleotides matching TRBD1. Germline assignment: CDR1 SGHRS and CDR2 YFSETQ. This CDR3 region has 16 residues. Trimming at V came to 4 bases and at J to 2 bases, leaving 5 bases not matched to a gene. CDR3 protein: CASSPRDRGPTDTQYF. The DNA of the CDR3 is TGCGCCAGCAGCCCCCGGGACAGGGGGCCCACAGATACGCAGTATTTT.

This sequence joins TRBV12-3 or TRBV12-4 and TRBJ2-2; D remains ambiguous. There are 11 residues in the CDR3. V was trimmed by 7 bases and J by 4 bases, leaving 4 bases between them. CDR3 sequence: CASTGTGELFF. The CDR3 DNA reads TGTGCCAGCACGGGCACCGGGGAGCTGTTTTTT.

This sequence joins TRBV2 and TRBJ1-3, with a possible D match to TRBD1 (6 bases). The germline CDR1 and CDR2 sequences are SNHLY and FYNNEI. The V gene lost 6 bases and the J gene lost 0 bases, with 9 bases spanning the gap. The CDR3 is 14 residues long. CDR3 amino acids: CASRTGVSGNTIYF. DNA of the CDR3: TGTGCCAGCAGGACAGGCGTCTCTGGAAACACCATATATTTT.

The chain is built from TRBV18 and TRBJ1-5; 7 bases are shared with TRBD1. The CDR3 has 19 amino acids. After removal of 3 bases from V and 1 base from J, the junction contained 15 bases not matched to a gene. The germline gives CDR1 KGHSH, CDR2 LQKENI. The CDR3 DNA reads TGTGCCAGCTCACCTCTACATCAAACAGGGGCGGGAAGCAATCAGCCCCAGCATTTT. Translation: CASSPLHQTGAGSNQPQHF.

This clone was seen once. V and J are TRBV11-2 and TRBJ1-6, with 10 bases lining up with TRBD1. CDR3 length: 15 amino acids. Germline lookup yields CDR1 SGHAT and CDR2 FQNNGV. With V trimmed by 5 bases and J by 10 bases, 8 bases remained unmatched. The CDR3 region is CASSGPGQGRSPLHF. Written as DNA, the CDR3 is TGTGCCAGCAGCGGACCGGGACAGGGGAGATCACCCCTCCACTTT.

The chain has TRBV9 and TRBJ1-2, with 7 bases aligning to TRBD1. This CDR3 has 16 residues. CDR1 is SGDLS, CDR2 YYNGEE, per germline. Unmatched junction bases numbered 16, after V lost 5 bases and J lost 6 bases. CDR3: CASREEGTAGDHGYTF. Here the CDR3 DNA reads TGTGCCAGCAGGGAGGAAGGGACAGCGGGTGATCATGGCTACACCTTC.

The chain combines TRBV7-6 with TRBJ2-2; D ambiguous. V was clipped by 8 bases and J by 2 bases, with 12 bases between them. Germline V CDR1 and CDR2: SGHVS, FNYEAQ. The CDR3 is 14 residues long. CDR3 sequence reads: CASFSGPNTGELFF. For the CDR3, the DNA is TGTGCCAGCTTCTCTGGGCCAAACACCGGGGAGCTGTTTTTT.

The CDR3 DNA reads as TGTGCCAGCAGCTTGGAGGGGCCTGAGGCTGAAGCTTTCTTT. This translates into CASSLEGPEAEAFF. The J gene is TRBJ1-1, the V gene TRBV5-6; perhaps TRBD1 as D (5 bases). Germline CDR1 and CDR2: SGHDT and YYEEEE. The CDR3 extends over 14 amino acids. The V end lost 0 bases, the J end lost 6 bases, and 12 bases lay between the germline ends.

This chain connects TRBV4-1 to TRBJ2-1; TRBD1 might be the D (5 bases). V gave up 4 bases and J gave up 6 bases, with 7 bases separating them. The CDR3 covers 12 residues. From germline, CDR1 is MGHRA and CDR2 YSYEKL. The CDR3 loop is CASSLDTNEQFF. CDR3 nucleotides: TGCGCCAGCAGCCTGGACACCAATGAGCAGTTCTTC.

In DNA form, the CDR3 reads TGCGCCAGCAGCCAAGATCCGGCTAGCGGGGTCCCCAATGAGCAGTTCTTC. This sequence encodes CASSQDPASGVPNEQFF. The chain carries TRBV4-1 and TRBJ2-1; 9 nucleotides match TRBD2. CDR1 is MGHRA and CDR2 is YSYEKL in the germline V gene. The CDR3 totals 17 residues. J gave up 6 bases and V 0 bases, and 9 bases lay outside the gene matches.

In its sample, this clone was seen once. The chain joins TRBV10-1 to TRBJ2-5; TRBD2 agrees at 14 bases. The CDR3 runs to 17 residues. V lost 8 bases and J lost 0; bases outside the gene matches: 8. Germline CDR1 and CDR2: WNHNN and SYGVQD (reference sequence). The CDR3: CASPGLAGALYQETQYF. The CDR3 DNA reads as TGCGCCAGCCCGGGACTAGCGGGGGCCTTGTACCAAGAGACCCAGTACTTC.

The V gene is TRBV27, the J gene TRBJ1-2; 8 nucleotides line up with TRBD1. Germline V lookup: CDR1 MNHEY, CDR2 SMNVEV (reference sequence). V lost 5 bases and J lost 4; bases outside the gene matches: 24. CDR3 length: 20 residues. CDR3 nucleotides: TGTGCCAGCAGTCGCCCCCAAAAAGCAGGGGGCCAACCCTCAATCTATGGCTACACCTTC. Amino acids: CASSRPQKAGGQPSIYGYTF.

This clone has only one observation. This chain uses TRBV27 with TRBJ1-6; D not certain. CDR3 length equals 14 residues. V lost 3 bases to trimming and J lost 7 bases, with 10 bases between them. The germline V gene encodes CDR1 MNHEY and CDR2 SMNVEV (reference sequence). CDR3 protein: CASSLGTLNSPLHF. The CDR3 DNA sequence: TGTGCCAGCAGTTTGGGCACCCTCAATTCACCCCTCCACTTT.

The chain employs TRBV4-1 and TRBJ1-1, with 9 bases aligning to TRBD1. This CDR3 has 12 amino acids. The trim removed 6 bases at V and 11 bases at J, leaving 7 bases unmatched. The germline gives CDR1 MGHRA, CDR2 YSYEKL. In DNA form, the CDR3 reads TGCGCCAGCAGTGAAGGACAGGGGACTGCTTTCTTT. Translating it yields CASSEGQGTAFF.

The CDR3 sequence: CASSLTPRGGYTF. CDR3 bases: TGCGCCAGCAGCTTGACCCCGCGGGGTGGCTACACCTTC. The chain is built from TRBV4-3 and TRBJ1-2; D remains ambiguous. Germline V CDR1 and CDR2: LGHNA, YSLEER. V dropped 5 bases and J dropped 7 bases, with 14 bases sitting between them. The CDR3 is 13 residues long.

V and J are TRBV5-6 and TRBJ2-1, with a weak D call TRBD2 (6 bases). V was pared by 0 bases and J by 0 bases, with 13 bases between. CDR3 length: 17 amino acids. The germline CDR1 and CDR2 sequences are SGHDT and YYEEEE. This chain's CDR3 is CASSLDASASSYNEQFF. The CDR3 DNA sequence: TGTGCCAGCAGCTTGGATGCTAGCGCAAGCTCCTACAATGAGCAGTTCTTC.